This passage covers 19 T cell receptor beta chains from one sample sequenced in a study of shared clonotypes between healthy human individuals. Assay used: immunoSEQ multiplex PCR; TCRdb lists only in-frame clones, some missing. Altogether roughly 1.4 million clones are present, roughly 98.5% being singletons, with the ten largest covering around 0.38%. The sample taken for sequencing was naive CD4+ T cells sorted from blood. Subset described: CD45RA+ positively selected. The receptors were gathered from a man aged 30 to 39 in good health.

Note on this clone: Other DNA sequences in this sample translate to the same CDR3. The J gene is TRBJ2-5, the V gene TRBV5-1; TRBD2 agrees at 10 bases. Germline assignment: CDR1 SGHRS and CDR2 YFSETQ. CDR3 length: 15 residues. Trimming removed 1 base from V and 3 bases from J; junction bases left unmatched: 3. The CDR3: CASSLFLAGEETQYF. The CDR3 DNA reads TGCGCCAGCAGCTTGTTCCTAGCGGGAGAAGAGACCCAGTACTTC.

The CDR3 DNA reads as TGTGCCAGCAGCTTTCGCGGGGTCTCTTTGAACACTGAAGCTTTCTTT. This translates into CASSFRGVSLNTEAFF. This chain links TRBV7-2 with TRBJ1-1, with D unresolved. This CDR3 is 16 amino acids long. The germline CDR1 and CDR2 sequences are SGHTA and FQGNSA. The germline V and J ends were trimmed by 3 bases and 0 bases, with 14 bases remaining between them.

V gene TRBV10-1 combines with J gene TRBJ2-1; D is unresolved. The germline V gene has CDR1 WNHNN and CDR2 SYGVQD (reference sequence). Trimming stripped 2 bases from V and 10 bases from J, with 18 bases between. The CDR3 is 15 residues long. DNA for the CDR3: TGCGCCAGCAGTGAGAGTCCCCAGCCTCTCCGGGAGCAGTTCTTC. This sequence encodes CASSESPQPLREQFF.

CDR3: CASSTRLGTGVSFVHEQYF. The CDR3 bases are TGTGCCAGCAGCACCCGTTTGGGTACCGGAGTGAGTTTTGTCCACGAGCAGTACTTC. The rearrangement links TRBV5-4 to TRBJ2-7; D uncertain. The V and J ends lost 4 bases and 5 bases respectively, with 31 bases between them. This CDR3 spans 19 amino acids. Germline assignment: CDR1 SGHNT and CDR2 YYREEE (reference sequence).

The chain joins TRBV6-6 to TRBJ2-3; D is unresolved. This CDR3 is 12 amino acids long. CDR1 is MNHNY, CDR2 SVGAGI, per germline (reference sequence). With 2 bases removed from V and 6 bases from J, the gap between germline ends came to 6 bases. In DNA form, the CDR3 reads TGTGCCAGCAGTTACCTGGCGGATACGCAGTATTTT. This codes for CASSYLADTQYF.

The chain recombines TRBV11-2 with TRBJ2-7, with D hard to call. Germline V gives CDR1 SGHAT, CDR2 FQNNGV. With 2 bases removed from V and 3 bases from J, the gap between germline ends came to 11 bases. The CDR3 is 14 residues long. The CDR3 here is CASSLSAGVYEQYF. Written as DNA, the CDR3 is TGTGCCAGCAGCTTAAGCGCCGGAGTCTACGAGCAGTACTTC.

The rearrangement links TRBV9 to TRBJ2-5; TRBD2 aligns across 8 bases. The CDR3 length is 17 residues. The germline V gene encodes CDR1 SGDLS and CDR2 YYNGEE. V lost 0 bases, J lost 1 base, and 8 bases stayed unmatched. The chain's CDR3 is CASSVESGRGSQETQYF. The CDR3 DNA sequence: TGTGCCAGCAGCGTAGAAAGCGGGAGAGGCTCCCAAGAGACCCAGTACTTC.

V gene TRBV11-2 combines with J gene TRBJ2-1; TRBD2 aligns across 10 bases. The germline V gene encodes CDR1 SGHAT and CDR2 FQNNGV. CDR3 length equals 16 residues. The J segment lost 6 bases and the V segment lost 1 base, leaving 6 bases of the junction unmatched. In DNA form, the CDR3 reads TGTGCCAGCAGCTTAGTCGGGGCTAGCGGGGGCAATGAGCAGTTCTTC. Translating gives CASSLVGASGGNEQFF.

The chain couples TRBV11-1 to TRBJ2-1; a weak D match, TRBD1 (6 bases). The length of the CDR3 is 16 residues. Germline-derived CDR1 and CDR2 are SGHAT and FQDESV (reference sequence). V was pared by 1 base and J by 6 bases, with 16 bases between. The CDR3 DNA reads TGTGCCAGCAGCTTAGGGGGTACAGGGTGGCGCAATGAGCAGTTCTTC. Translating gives CASSLGGTGWRNEQFF.

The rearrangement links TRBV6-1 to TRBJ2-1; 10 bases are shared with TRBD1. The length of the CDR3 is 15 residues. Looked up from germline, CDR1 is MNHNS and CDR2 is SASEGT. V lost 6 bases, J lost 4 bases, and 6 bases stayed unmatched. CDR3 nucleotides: TGTGCCAGCAGGGGAGGGACAGGGGTTTACAATGAGCAGTTCTTC. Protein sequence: CASRGGTGVYNEQFF.

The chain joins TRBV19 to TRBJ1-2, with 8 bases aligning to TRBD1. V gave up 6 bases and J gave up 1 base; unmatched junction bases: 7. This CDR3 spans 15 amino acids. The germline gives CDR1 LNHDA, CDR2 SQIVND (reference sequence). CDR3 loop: CASRDRVTYNYGYTF. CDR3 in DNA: TGTGCCAGTAGGGACAGGGTTACGTATAACTATGGCTACACCTTC.

The CDR3 DNA sequence: TGCGCCAGCAGGGGGTACAATGAGCAGTTCTTC. Amino acids: CASRGYNEQFF. The genes are TRBV5-1 and TRBJ2-1; no clear D. The CDR3 length is 11 residues. Germline V gene sequence: CDR1 SGHRS, CDR2 YFSETQ. Trimming left V 5 bases short and J 4 bases short, with 4 bases between.

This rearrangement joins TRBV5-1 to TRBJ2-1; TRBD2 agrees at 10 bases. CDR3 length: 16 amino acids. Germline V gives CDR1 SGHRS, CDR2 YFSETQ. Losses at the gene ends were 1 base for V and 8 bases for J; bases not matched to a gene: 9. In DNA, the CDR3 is TGCGCCAGCAGCTTGCCTAGCGGGAGCTCTCTTGATGAGCAGTTCTTC. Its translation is CASSLPSGSSLDEQFF.

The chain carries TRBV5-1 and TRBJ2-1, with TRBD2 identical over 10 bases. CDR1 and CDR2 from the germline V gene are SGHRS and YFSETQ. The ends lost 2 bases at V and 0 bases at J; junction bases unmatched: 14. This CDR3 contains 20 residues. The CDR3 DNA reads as TGCGCCAGCAGCTTCATGGGACATTTAGCGGGAGGTCGCTCCTACAATGAGCAGTTCTTC. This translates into CASSFMGHLAGGRSYNEQFF.

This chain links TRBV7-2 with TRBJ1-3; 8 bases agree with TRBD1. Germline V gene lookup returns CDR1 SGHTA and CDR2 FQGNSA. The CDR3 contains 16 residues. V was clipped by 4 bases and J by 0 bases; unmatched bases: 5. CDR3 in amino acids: CASSSAGGISGNTIYF. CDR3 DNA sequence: TGTGCCAGCAGCTCGGCAGGGGGCATCTCTGGAAACACCATATATTTT.

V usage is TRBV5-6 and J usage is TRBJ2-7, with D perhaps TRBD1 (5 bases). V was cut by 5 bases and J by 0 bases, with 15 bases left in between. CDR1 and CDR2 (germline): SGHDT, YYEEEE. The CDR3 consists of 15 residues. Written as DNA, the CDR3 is TGTGCCAGCAGACACAGGTTTGGAAGCTCCTACGAGCAGTACTTC. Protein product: CASRHRFGSSYEQYF.

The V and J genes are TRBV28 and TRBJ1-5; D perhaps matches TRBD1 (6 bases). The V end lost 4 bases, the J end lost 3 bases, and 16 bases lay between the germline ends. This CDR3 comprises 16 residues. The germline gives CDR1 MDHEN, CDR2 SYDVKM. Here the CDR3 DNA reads TGTGCCAGCAGTTCTTTAGGGGGGGTCCACAATCAGCCCCAGCATTTT. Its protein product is CASSSLGGVHNQPQHF.

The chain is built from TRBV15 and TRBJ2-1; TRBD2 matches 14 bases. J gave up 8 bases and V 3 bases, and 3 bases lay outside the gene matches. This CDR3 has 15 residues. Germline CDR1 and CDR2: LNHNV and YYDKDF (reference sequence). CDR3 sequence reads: CATSRGLAGVDEQFF. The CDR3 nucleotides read TGTGCCACCAGCAGGGGACTAGCGGGAGTGGATGAGCAGTTCTTC.

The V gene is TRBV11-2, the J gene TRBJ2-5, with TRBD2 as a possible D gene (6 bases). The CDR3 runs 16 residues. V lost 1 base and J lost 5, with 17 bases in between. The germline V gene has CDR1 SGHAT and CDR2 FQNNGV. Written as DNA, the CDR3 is TGTGCCAGCAGCTTAGTTATCCAGGGAGGATGGGAGACCCAGTACTTC. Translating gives CASSLVIQGGWETQYF.